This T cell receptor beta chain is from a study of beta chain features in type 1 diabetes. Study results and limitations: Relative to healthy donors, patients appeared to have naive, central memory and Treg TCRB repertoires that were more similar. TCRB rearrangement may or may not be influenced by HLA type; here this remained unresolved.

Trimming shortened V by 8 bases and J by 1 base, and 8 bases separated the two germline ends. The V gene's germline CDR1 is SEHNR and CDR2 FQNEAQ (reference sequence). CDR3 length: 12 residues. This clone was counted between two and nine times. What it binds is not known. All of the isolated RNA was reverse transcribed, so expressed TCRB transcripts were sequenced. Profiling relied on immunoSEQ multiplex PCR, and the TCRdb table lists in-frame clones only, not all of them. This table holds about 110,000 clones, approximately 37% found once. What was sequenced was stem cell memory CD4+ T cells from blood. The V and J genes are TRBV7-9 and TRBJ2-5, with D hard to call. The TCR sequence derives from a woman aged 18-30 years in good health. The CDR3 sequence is CASAQTQETQYF. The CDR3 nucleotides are TGTGCCAGCGCACAGACCCAAGAGACCCAGTACTTC.